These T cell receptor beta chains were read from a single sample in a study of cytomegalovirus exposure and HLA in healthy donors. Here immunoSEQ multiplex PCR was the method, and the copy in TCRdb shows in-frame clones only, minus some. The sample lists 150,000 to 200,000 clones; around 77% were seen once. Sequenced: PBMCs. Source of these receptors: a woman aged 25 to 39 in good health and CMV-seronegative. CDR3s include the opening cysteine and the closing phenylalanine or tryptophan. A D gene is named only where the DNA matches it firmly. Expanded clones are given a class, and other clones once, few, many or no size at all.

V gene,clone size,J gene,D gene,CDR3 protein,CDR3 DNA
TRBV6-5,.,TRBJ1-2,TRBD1,CASSPTGSANYGYTF,TGTGCCAGCAGTCCGACAGGGTCGGCTAACTATGGCTACACCTTC
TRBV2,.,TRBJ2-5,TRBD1,CASSDGTGETQYF,TGTGCCAGCAGTGACGGGACAGGGGAGACCCAGTACTTC
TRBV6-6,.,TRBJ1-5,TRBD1,CASSGTGDQPQHF,TGTGCCAGCTCCGGGACAGGGGATCAGCCCCAGCATTTT
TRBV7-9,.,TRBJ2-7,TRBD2,CASSSGLDYEQYF,TGTGCCAGCAGCTCCGGACTAGACTACGAGCAGTACTTC
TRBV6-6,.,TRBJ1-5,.,CASSISTEDVAQHF,TGTGCCAGCAGCATATCGACGGAGGATGTAGCCCAGCATTTT
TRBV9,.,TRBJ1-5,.,CASSVGGSNQPQHF,TGTGCCAGCAGCGTGGGCGGGAGCAATCAGCCCCAGCATTTT
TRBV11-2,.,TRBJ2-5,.,CASSLGAYQETQYF,TGTGCCAGCAGCTTAGGGGCATACCAAGAGACCCAGTACTTC
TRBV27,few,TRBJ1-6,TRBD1,CASREQGAKNNSPLHF,TGTGCCAGCAGGGAGCAGGGGGCCAAGAATAATTCACCCCTCCACTTT
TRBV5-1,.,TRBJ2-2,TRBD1,CASSGQGQLTGELFF,TGCGCCAGCAGCGGCCAGGGACAGCTCACCGGGGAGCTGTTTTTT
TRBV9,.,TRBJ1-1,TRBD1,CASSVTIRQGHTEAFF,TGTGCCAGCAGCGTCACCATCCGACAGGGGCACACTGAAGCTTTCTTT
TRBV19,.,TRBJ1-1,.,CASSIGRNTEAFF,TGTGCCAGTAGTATCGGTCGGAACACTGAAGCTTTCTTT
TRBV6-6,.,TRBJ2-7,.,CASSYHSLSYEQYF,TGTGCCAGCAGTTACCACTCTCTCTCCTACGAGCAGTACTTC
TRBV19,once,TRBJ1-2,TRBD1,CASSMSGGGYGYTF,TGTGCCAGTAGTATGTCAGGGGGCGGCTATGGCTACACCTTC
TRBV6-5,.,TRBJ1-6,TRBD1,CASSSPTGRVHF,TGTGCCAGCAGTTCCCCGACAGGGCGGGTCCACTTT